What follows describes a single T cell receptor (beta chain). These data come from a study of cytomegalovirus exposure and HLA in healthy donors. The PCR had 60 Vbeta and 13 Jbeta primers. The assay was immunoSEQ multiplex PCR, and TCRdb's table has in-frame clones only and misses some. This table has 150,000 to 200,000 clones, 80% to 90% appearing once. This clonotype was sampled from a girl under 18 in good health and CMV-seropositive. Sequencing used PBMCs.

CDR3 amino acids: CASSPGFNDEKLFF. As DNA, the CDR3 is TGCGCCAGCAGCCCCGGGTTTAACGACGAAAAACTGTTTTTT. The V call is TRBV5-1, the J call TRBJ1-4; D ambiguous. Trimming took 4 bases from V and 8 from J, leaving 15 bases between them. Germline CDR1 and CDR2: SGHRS and YFSETQ. This CDR3 region has 14 residues.